This is a list of T cell receptor beta chains from one sample in a study of T cells after posttransplantation cyclophosphamide. Assay used: immunoSEQ multiplex PCR; TCRdb lists only in-frame clones, some missing. This table holds roughly 23,000 clones, 97% found once. The sample comprised naive CD4+ T cells sorted from PBMCs. The receptor source for this set is a man aged 45 to 65 in good health, CMV-negative, and a related stem cell transplant donor. CDR3s include the opening cysteine and the closing phenylalanine or tryptophan. D genes are given only for firm matches. Clone size appears in some rows only: once, few, many, or a class for an expanded clone.

V	length	J	size	D	CDR3	DNA
TRBV5-1	14	TRBJ2-7	.	.	CASSSTTGPDEQYF	TGCGCCAGCAGCTCTACTACAGGGCCCGACGAGCAGTACTTC
TRBV18	13	TRBJ1-2	.	.	CASSPSTEGGYTF	TGTGCCAGCTCACCCTCGACAGAAGGCGGCTACACCTTC
TRBV27	18	TRBJ2-3	.	TRBD2	CASSLRALAGVGTDTQYF	TGTGCCAGCAGTTTAAGGGCACTAGCGGGAGTGGGCACAGATACGCAGTATTTT
TRBV7-8	14	TRBJ1-6	.	.	CASNGGGWSSPLHF	TGTGCCAGCAACGGTGGGGGGTGGAGTTCACCCCTCCACTTT
TRBV10-3	14	TRBJ2-1	.	TRBD1	CAISPGQGADEQFF	TGTGCCATCAGTCCGGGACAGGGAGCGGATGAGCAGTTCTTC
TRBV6-6	13	TRBJ1-2	.	TRBD1	CASSSQGQYGYTF	TGTGCCAGCAGTTCACAGGGACAGTATGGCTACACCTTC
TRBV6-5	15	TRBJ2-1	.	TRBD2	CASSQSGRYYNEQFF	TGTGCCAGCAGCCAGAGCGGGAGGTATTACAATGAGCAGTTCTTC
TRBV5-1	14	TRBJ2-7	.	TRBD1	CASKDQGQGNEQYF	TGCGCCAGCAAGGATCAGGGACAGGGGAACGAGCAGTACTTC
TRBV9	14	TRBJ2-3	.	.	CASSVVQSTDTQYF	TGTGCCAGCAGCGTAGTACAGAGTACAGATACGCAGTATTTT
TRBV4-3	16	TRBJ2-2	.	TRBD2	CASSIGLDLGAGELFF	TGCGCCAGCAGCATCGGACTAGACCTCGGGGCCGGGGAGCTGTTTTTT
TRBV5-1	13	TRBJ1-1	once	.	CASSGRGGTEAFF	TGCGCCAGCAGTGGGCGCGGGGGCACTGAAGCTTTCTTT
TRBV20-1	11	TRBJ2-3	.	TRBD2	CSASLSGPQYF	TGCAGTGCTAGCCTTAGCGGGCCGCAGTATTTT
TRBV18	18	TRBJ2-3	.	TRBD2	CASSPNSGRKISTDTQYF	TGTGCCAGCTCACCAAATAGCGGGAGGAAAATTAGCACAGATACGCAGTATTTT
TRBV4-3	14	TRBJ1-6	.	.	CASSQAWSQGTLHF	TGCGCCAGCAGCCAAGCCTGGAGTCAGGGTACCCTCCACTTT
TRBV9	14	TRBJ2-4	.	TRBD1	CASSPGDRGNIQYF	TGTGCCAGCAGCCCAGGGGACAGGGGCAACATTCAGTACTTC
TRBV6-1	14	TRBJ2-7	.	.	CASSTGHSSYEQYF	TGTGCCAGCAGTACGGGACACTCCTCCTACGAGCAGTACTTC
TRBV5-1	20	TRBJ2-7	.	.	CASSILSGEFSPHSSYEQYF	TGCGCCAGCAGCATTCTTTCGGGGGAGTTTTCCCCCCACAGCTCCTACGAGCAGTACTTC
TRBV5-1	17	TRBJ2-1	.	.	CASNRLRASGGYNEQFF	TGCGCCAGCAATAGACTCCGGGCCTCCGGGGGCTACAATGAGCAGTTCTTC
TRBV6-6	14	TRBJ1-6	.	.	CASTRTEENSPLHF	TGTGCCAGCACACGGACGGAGGAAAATTCCCCCCTCCACTTT
TRBV19	17	TRBJ2-1	.	.	CASSIPPKDGPYNEQFF	TGTGCCAGTAGTATCCCCCCCAAAGATGGGCCCTACAATGAGCAGTTCTTC
TRBV6-1	13	TRBJ1-1	.	.	CASSTRGNTEAFF	TGTGCCAGCAGTACTCGGGGGAACACTGAAGCTTTCTTT